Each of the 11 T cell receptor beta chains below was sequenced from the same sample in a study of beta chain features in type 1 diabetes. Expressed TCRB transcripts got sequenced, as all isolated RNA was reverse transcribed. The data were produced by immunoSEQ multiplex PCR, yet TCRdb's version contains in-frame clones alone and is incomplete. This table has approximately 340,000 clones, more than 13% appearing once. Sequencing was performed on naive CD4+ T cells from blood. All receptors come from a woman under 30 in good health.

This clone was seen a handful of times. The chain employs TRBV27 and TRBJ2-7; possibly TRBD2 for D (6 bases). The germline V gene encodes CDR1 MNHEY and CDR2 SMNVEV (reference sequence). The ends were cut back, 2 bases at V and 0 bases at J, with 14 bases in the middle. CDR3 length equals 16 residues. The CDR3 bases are TGTGCCAGCAGTTTACTCCTCGGGGGAAGCTCCTACGAGCAGTACTTC. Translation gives CASSLLLGGSSYEQYF.

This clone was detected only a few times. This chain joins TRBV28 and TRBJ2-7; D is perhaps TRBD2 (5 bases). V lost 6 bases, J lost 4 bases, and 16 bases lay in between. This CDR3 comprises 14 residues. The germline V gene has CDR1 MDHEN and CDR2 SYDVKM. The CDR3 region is CASSPADPTYEQYF. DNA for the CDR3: TGTGCCAGCAGCCCAGCGGACCCAACTTACGAGCAGTACTTC.

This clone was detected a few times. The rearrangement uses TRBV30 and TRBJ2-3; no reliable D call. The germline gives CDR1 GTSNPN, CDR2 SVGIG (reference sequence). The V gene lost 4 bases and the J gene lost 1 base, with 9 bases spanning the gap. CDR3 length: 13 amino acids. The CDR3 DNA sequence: TGTGCCTGGACCATCTCGGGCACAGATACGCAGTATTTT. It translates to CAWTISGTDTQYF.

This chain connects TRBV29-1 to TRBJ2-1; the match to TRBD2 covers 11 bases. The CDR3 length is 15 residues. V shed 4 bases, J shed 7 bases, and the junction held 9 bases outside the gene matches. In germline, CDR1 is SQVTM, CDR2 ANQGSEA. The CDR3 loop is CSVVIAGGPGNEQFF. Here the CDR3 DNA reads TGCAGCGTTGTTATAGCGGGAGGGCCGGGGAATGAGCAGTTCTTC.

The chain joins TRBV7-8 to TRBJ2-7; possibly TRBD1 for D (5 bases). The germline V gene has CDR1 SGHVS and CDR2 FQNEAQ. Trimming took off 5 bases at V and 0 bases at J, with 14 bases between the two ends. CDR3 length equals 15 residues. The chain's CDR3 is CASSKMTAYSYEQYF. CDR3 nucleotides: TGTGCCAGCAGCAAGATGACAGCATACTCCTACGAGCAGTACTTC. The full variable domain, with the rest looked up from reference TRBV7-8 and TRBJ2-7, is GAGVSQSPRYKVAKRGQDVALRCDPISGHVSLFWYQQALGQGPEFLTYFQNEAQLDKSGLPSDRFFAERPEGSVSTLKIQRTQQEDSAVYLCASSKMTAYSYEQYFGPGTRLTVT.

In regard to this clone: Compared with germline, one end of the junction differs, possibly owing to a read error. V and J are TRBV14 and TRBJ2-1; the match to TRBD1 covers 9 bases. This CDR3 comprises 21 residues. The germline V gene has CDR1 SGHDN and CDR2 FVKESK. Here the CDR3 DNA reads TGTGCCAGCAGCCAAGATTCACCCCGCCGGGACAGGGTGTTATCCTCCAATGAGCAGTTCTTC. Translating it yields CASSQDSPRRDRVLSSNEQFF.

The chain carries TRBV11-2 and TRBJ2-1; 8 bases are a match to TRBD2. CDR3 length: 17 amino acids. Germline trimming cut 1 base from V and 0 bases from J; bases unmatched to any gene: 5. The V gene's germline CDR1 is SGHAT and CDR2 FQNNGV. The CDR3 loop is CASSLVASGFSYNEQFF. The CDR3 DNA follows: TGTGCCAGCAGCTTAGTCGCTAGCGGGTTCTCCTACAATGAGCAGTTCTTC.

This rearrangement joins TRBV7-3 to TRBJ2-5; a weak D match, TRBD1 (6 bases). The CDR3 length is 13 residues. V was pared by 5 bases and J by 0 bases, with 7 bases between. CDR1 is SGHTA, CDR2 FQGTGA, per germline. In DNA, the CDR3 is TGTGCCAGCAGCCGACAGGACCAAGAGACCCAGTACTTC. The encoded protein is CASSRQDQETQYF.

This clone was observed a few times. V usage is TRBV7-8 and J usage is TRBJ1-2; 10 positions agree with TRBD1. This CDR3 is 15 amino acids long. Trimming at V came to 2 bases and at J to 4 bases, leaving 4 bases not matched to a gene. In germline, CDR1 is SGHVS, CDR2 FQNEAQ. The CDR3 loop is CASSLSGDRGYGYTF. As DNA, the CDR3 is TGTGCCAGCAGCTTATCCGGGGACAGGGGCTATGGCTACACCTTC.

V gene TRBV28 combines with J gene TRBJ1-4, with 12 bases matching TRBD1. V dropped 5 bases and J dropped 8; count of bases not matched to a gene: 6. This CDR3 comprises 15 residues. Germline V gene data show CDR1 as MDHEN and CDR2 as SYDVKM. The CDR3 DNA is TGTGCCAGCAGTCGTCCAGGGACAGGGGGCGAAAAACTGTTTTTT. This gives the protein CASSRPGTGGEKLFF.

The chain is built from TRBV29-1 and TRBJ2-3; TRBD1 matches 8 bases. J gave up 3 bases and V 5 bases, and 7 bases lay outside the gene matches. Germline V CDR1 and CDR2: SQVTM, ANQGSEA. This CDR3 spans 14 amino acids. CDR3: CSVKRQGATDTQYF. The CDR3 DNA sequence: TGCAGCGTTAAGAGGCAGGGGGCGACAGATACGCAGTATTTT.